This entry lists 29 T cell receptor beta chains sequenced from one sample in a study of a mutant IDH1 vaccine in newly diagnosed glioma. Time point here: week 47, end of study. Each dose delivered 300 ug of mutant IDH1 20-mer peptide subcutaneously with imiquimod. These TCRs are of unknown antigen specificity. This table comes from immunoSEQ multiplex PCR, and its TCRdb copy is limited to in-frame clones, with some not included. This repertoire shows roughly 30,000 clones, 80% to 85% found once; its top ten account for around 29%. Sequencing was performed on PBMCs, taken from a glioma patient whose treatment included an IDH1 peptide vaccine. These TCRs come from a man aged 30-40 years with glioma.

Worth noting for this clone: Because the CDR3's place on the DNA is in doubt, the DNA is left out and the CDR3 is given as listed by TCRdb. The chain combines TRBV5-1 with TRBJ1-1; TRBD1 is the table's D call, not checked against the DNA. Germline assignment: CDR1 SGHRS and CDR2 YFSETQ. The CDR3 extends over 16 residues, inclusive of both ends. The CDR3: CASSSGLSGVNTEAFF.

V usage is TRBV30 and J usage is TRBJ2-6; D is possibly TRBD1 (7 bases). Trimming left V 4 bases short and J 6 bases short, with 10 bases between. This CDR3 is 13 amino acids long. Per germline, CDR1 GTSNPN and CDR2 SVGIG (reference sequence). The CDR3 DNA is TGTGCCTGGACAGGGGGACTGGCCAACGTCCTGACTTTC. Protein: CAWTGGLANVLTF.

This rearrangement joins TRBV5-5 to TRBJ1-2; D might be TRBD1 (6 bases). CDR1 is SGHKS, CDR2 YYEKEE, per germline (reference sequence). The CDR3 contains 13 residues. V was trimmed by 5 bases and J by 8 bases, leaving 16 bases between them. CDR3 DNA sequence: TGTGCCAGCAGACTCAGGGGAGTTGGGGGCTACACCTTC. Encoded protein: CASRLRGVGGYTF.

This clone came up once. This chain joins TRBV5-1 and TRBJ1-5, with D perhaps TRBD1 (5 bases). The V gene's germline CDR1 is SGHRS and CDR2 YFSETQ. The CDR3 is made up of 15 amino acids. V dropped 3 bases and J dropped 7 bases, with 17 bases sitting between them. Written as DNA, the CDR3 is TGCGCCAGCAGCTCTGACGGACAAAAGGGCCAGCCCCAGCATTTT. This translates into CASSSDGQKGQPQHF.

The CDR3 DNA reads as TGTGCCAGCAGCCAGAAACTAGCGGGAGGGCCTAATGAGCAGTTCTTC. This encodes CASSQKLAGGPNEQFF. The V and J genes are TRBV4-2 and TRBJ2-1, with 13 bases lining up with TRBD2. Germline V lookup: CDR1 LGHNA, CDR2 YNFKEQ. This CDR3 spans 16 amino acids. V was clipped by 3 bases and J by 7 bases; unmatched bases: 6.

This sequence joins TRBV7-9 and TRBJ2-7; TRBD2 is a possible D gene (5 bases). Germline assignment: CDR1 SEHNR and CDR2 FQNEAQ (reference sequence). The CDR3 totals 15 residues. V shed 5 bases and J shed 2 bases, with 16 bases lying between them. The CDR3 protein is CASSPGIRTTYEQYF. In DNA form, the CDR3 reads TGTGCCAGCAGCCCGGGGATAAGAACGACCTACGAGCAGTACTTC.

The V call is TRBV19, the J call TRBJ1-2; maybe TRBD1 (5 bases). Trimming took 8 bases from V and 3 from J, leaving 13 bases between them. CDR3 length equals 13 residues. The germline V gene has CDR1 LNHDA and CDR2 SQIVND (reference sequence). CDR3 loop: CASEGREDYGYTF. In nucleotides, the CDR3 is TGTGCCAGTGAGGGCAGGGAAGACTATGGCTACACCTTC.

This chain uses TRBV7-6 with TRBJ2-7; TRBD1 matches 10 bases. The germline gives CDR1 SGHVS, CDR2 FNYEAQ. The CDR3 sequence is 15 residues long. The V gene end was trimmed by 5 bases and the J gene end by 3 bases; junction bases not matched to a gene: 7. The CDR3, as DNA: TGTGCCAGCAGCCGCGGGACAGGGGAAGTCTACGAGCAGTACTTC. Protein: CASSRGTGEVYEQYF. Complete variable domain (other parts from reference TRBV7-6 and TRBJ2-7): GAGVSQSPRYKVTKRGQDVALRCDPISGHVSLYWYRQALGQGPEFLTYFNYEAQQDKSGLPNDRFSAERPEGSISTLTIQRTEQRDSAMYRCASSRGTGEVYEQYFGPGTRLTVT.

The rearrangement joins TRBV2 to TRBJ2-7, with 11 bases aligning to TRBD1. Unmatched junction bases numbered 8, after V lost 4 bases and J lost 6 bases. This CDR3 comprises 15 residues. Germline CDR1 SNHLY, CDR2 FYNNEI. The CDR3 protein is CASSGTGGFSGEQYF. The CDR3 bases are TGTGCCAGCAGTGGGACAGGGGGCTTCTCGGGCGAGCAGTACTTC.

The CDR3 DNA reads TGTGCCAGCAGTGAATGGGCGGGCGGGAGGACTGAAGCTTTCTTT. This encodes CASSEWAGGRTEAFF. The chain couples TRBV2 to TRBJ1-1; D remains unclear. V gave up 2 bases and J gave up 5 bases, with 15 bases separating them. This CDR3 is 15 amino acids long. The germline V gene encodes CDR1 SNHLY and CDR2 FYNNEI.

The V call is TRBV19, the J call TRBJ2-1, with D tentatively TRBD1 (7 bases). The ends were cut back, 5 bases at V and 6 bases at J, with 17 bases in the middle. The length of the CDR3 is 15 residues. The germline V gene encodes CDR1 LNHDA and CDR2 SQIVND (reference sequence). The CDR3 loop reads CASSRGTVLGNEQFF. The CDR3 DNA is TGTGCCAGTAGTCGCGGGACAGTCCTTGGCAATGAGCAGTTCTTC.

The V gene is TRBV4-3, the J gene TRBJ1-4, with D perhaps matching TRBD1 (5 bases). There are 16 residues in the CDR3. V gave up 0 bases and J gave up 6 bases, with 14 bases separating them. The V gene's germline CDR1 is LGHNA and CDR2 YSLEER. The CDR3: CASSQDRGGGDEKLFF. CDR3 in DNA: TGCGCCAGCAGCCAAGATCGGGGTGGGGGGGATGAAAAACTGTTTTTT.

This clone has only one observation. The V call is TRBV18, the J call TRBJ2-7; D assignment may be TRBD1 or TRBD2 (6 bases each). Trimming left V 4 bases short and J 2 bases short, with 12 bases between. The CDR3 length is 14 residues. In germline, CDR1 is KGHSH, CDR2 LQKENI. The CDR3 nucleotides are TGTGCCAGCTCACGAGCAGGGGAGGCCTACGAGCAGTACTTC. This translates into CASSRAGEAYEQYF.

The V gene is TRBV4-1, the J gene TRBJ2-2; no firm D call. The V gene lost 2 bases and the J gene lost 0 bases, with 7 bases spanning the gap. The CDR3 totals 15 residues. Per germline, CDR1 MGHRA and CDR2 YSYEKL. DNA of the CDR3: TGCGCCAGCAGCCAAATAAACCCGAACACCGGGGAGCTGTTTTTT. Its translation: CASSQINPNTGELFF.

The genes are TRBV20-1 and TRBJ2-2, with D unresolved. The CDR3 length is 11 residues. CDR1 and CDR2 (germline): DFQATT, SNEGSKA (reference sequence). V gave up 3 bases and J gave up 1 base, with 0 bases separating them. DNA of the CDR3: TGCAGTGCTAGGAACACCGGGGAGCTGTTTTTT. This gives the protein CSARNTGELFF.

The chain joins TRBV11-2 to TRBJ2-7, with a weak D call TRBD1 (5 bases). The V end was cut by 1 base, the J end by 3 bases, with 10 bases between. CDR1 and CDR2 from the germline V gene are SGHAT and FQNNGV. This CDR3 is 14 amino acids long. This CDR3 is CASSLGAGNYEQYF. As DNA, the CDR3 is TGTGCCAGCAGCTTAGGGGCAGGGAACTACGAGCAGTACTTC.

This chain joins TRBV15 and TRBJ1-3; D unresolved. The V gene's germline CDR1 is LNHNV and CDR2 YYDKDF (reference sequence). The V and J ends lost 1 base and 0 bases respectively, with 7 bases between them. The length of the CDR3 is 15 residues. The CDR3 DNA follows: TGTGCCACCAGCAGAGCCCGGAGCTCTGGAAACACCATATATTTT. Protein product: CATSRARSSGNTIYF.

This chain joins TRBV5-1 and TRBJ2-1, with TRBD2 matching 10 bases. The CDR3 has 15 residues. The V and J ends lost 5 bases and 7 bases, in that order; junction bases with no gene match: 9. The germline gives CDR1 SGHRS, CDR2 YFSETQ. Here the CDR3 reads CASSRLAGLPNEQFF. In nucleotides, the CDR3 is TGCGCCAGCAGTCGACTAGCGGGCCTACCGAATGAGCAGTTCTTC.

The chain carries TRBV29-1 and TRBJ1-2, with no clear D. The CDR3 loop spans 11 amino acids. The V end lost 4 bases, the J end lost 2 bases, and 5 bases lay between the germline ends. Germline lookup yields CDR1 SQVTM and CDR2 ANQGSEA. The CDR3 here is CSVGPNYGYTF. CDR3 nucleotides: TGCAGCGTTGGTCCGAACTATGGCTACACCTTC.

The rearrangement uses TRBV6-1 and TRBJ2-3; D remains unclear. V dropped 4 bases and J dropped 0 bases, with 11 bases sitting between them. CDR3 length: 15 amino acids. Germline loops: CDR1 MNHNS, CDR2 SASEGT. CDR3 region: CASSVPPRSTDTQYF. CDR3 nucleotides: TGTGCCAGCAGTGTTCCCCCTAGGAGCACAGATACGCAGTATTTT.

The J gene is TRBJ1-4, the V gene TRBV6-4, with a weak D call TRBD1 (5 bases). CDR3 length equals 15 residues. Germline CDR1 reads MRHNA; CDR2 reads SNTAGT. Trimming removed 8 bases from V and 4 bases from J, with 17 bases in between. CDR3 DNA sequence: TGTGCCAGCCTACTTTGGGACGTCCTTAATGAAAAACTGTTTTTT. This encodes CASLLWDVLNEKLFF.

V usage is TRBV5-6 and J usage is TRBJ2-2; D might be TRBD1 or TRBD2, each matching 5 bases. Trimming cost V 4 bases and J 6 bases, with 19 bases left between them. This CDR3 contains 16 residues. CDR1 and CDR2 (germline): SGHDT, YYEEEE. CDR3 bases: TGTGCCAGCAGCCAAGCGGCCAGGTGGGGGTCCGGGGAGCTGTTTTTT. The encoded protein is CASSQAARWGSGELFF.

The rearrangement uses TRBV27 and TRBJ2-2, with TRBD2 identical over 11 bases. The CDR3 loop spans 19 amino acids. The V segment lost 7 bases and the J segment 7 bases; nucleotides outside the gene matches: 20. In germline, CDR1 is MNHEY, CDR2 SMNVEV (reference sequence). The CDR3 spells CASIDRVMVSGRANGELFF. CDR3 DNA: TGTGCCAGCATTGACCGGGTGATGGTTAGCGGGAGGGCGAACGGGGAGCTGTTTTTT.

The V call is TRBV7-9, the J call TRBJ1-4; D might be TRBD1 (5 bases). The CDR3 has 14 amino acids. Trimming took off 5 bases at V and 6 bases at J, with 13 bases between the two ends. The V gene's germline CDR1 is SEHNR and CDR2 FQNEAQ (reference sequence). DNA of the CDR3: TGTGCCAGCAGCCGGGACGGACGGTATGAAAAACTGTTTTTT. Protein: CASSRDGRYEKLFF.

This clone was counted a few times. The V gene is TRBV7-3, the J gene TRBJ1-6; possible D gene TRBD1, 6 bases. The CDR3 spans 15 residues. The V end was cut by 5 bases, the J end by 9 bases, with 17 bases between. The germline V gene has CDR1 SGHTA and CDR2 FQGTGA. The CDR3 region is CASSLGTSGTSPLHF. The CDR3 DNA reads as TGTGCCAGCAGCCTCGGGACAAGCGGAACTTCACCCCTCCACTTT.

The J gene is TRBJ2-7, the V gene TRBV28, with 10 nucleotides matching TRBD2. From germline, CDR1 is MDHEN and CDR2 SYDVKM. V shed 3 bases, J shed 0 bases, and the junction held 5 bases outside the gene matches. CDR3 length: 16 residues. CDR3 sequence (DNA): TGTGCCAGCAGTTTCACACTAGCGGGGTACTCCTACGAGCAGTACTTC. As protein: CASSFTLAGYSYEQYF.

This chain connects TRBV5-1 to TRBJ1-6; D call uncertain. Trimming removed 1 base from V and 7 bases from J, with 6 bases in between. This CDR3 has 13 residues. Germline V gives CDR1 SGHRS, CDR2 YFSETQ. In DNA form, the CDR3 reads TGCGCCAGCAGCTTGCTGAGAAATTCACCCCTCCACTTT. It specifies CASSLLRNSPLHF.

A note on this clone: Other nucleotide sequences from this sample produce the same CDR3. This chain uses TRBV5-1 with TRBJ2-5, with D maybe TRBD2 (5 bases). There are 13 residues in the CDR3. Trimming left V 2 bases short and J 5 bases short, with 10 bases between. Germline V gene lookup returns CDR1 SGHRS and CDR2 YFSETQ. This chain's CDR3 is CASSLRGEETQYF. The CDR3 nucleotides read TGCGCCAGCAGCTTACGGGGAGAGGAGACCCAGTACTTC. The entire variable domain, with the rest obtained from reference TRBV5-1 and TRBJ2-5, is as follows: KAGVTQTPRYLIKTRGQQVTLSCSPISGHRSVSWYQQTPGQGLQFLFEYFSETQRNKGNFPGRFSGRQFSNSRSEMNVSTLELGDSALYLCASSLRGEETQYFGPGTRLLVL.

The rearrangement uses TRBV7-9 and TRBJ1-1, with D hard to call. This CDR3 is built from 14 residues. Trimming cost V 5 bases and J 3 bases, with 13 bases left between them. Germline V gene sequence: CDR1 SEHNR, CDR2 FQNEAQ (reference sequence). CDR3 sequence reads: CASSPGAWDTEAFF. CDR3 sequence (DNA): TGTGCCAGCAGCCCCGGTGCCTGGGACACTGAAGCTTTCTTT.